A selection of T cell receptor beta chains follows, all from one sample in a study of T cells in Graves' hyperthyroidism and ophthalmopathy. TCRdb re-analysed the multiplex PCR reads in MiXCR, keeping a single row per CDR3 protein. The sample holds 350,000 to 400,000 distinct CDR3 sequences, under 20% seen once. Sequencing was done on a sample of blood. These receptor sequences come from a woman under 30 with Graves' hyperthyroidism. Both conserved end residues are part of each CDR3. A D gene is named only where the DNA matches it firmly. Only part of the rows carry a size: once, few, many, or a class if the clone is expanded.

j_call: TRBJ1-5; d_call: .; clone_size: many; v_call: TRBV5-1; cdr3_nt: TGCGCCAGCAGCTTGGCCCCTTGGCAGCCCCAGCATTTT; cdr3_aa: CASSLAPWQPQHF
j_call: TRBJ2-4; d_call: TRBD1; clone_size: .; v_call: TRBV6-5; cdr3_nt: TGTGCCAGCATTAGCCGAGGGCCAGGGGGCATTCAGTACTTC; cdr3_aa: CASISRGPGGIQYF
j_call: TRBJ2-5; d_call: TRBD1; clone_size: many; v_call: TRBV7-8; cdr3_nt: TGTGCCAGCAGCTCACAGGGGGCTTGGGAGACCCAGTACTTC; cdr3_aa: CASSSQGAWETQYF
j_call: TRBJ1-3; d_call: .; clone_size: many; v_call: TRBV15; cdr3_nt: TGTGCCACCAGCAGAGAGGCAACGAGCTCTGGAAACACCATATATTTT; cdr3_aa: CATSREATSSGNTIYF
j_call: TRBJ1-1; d_call: .; clone_size: many; v_call: TRBV7-3; cdr3_nt: TGTGCCAGCAGCTTAACCCACGCAGACACTGAAGCTTTCTTT; cdr3_aa: CASSLTHADTEAFF
j_call: TRBJ2-2; d_call: .; clone_size: many; v_call: TRBV2; cdr3_nt: TGTGCCAGCAGCAGGGGAGCCGCCGGGGAGCTGTTTTTT; cdr3_aa: CASSRGAAGELFF
j_call: TRBJ1-2; d_call: .; clone_size: .; v_call: TRBV12-3/TRBV12-4; cdr3_nt: TGTGCCAGCAGTTTGCAACGGGACTATGGCTACACCTTC; cdr3_aa: CASSLQRDYGYTF
j_call: TRBJ2-2; d_call: .; clone_size: .; v_call: TRBV9; cdr3_nt: TGTGCCAGCAGCGTAGTGGGCTCCGGGGAGCTGTTTTTT; cdr3_aa: CASSVVGSGELFF
j_call: TRBJ2-2; d_call: .; clone_size: many; v_call: TRBV27; cdr3_nt: TGTGCCAGCAGTTCCTCACCCGGGGAGCTGTTTTTT; cdr3_aa: CASSSSPGELFF
j_call: TRBJ2-2; d_call: .; clone_size: many; v_call: TRBV4-1; cdr3_nt: TGCGCCAGCAGCCAAGATCAGACCGCGGCGAACACCGGGGAGCTGTTTTTT; cdr3_aa: CASSQDQTAANTGELFF
j_call: TRBJ1-1; d_call: .; clone_size: many; v_call: TRBV7-2; cdr3_nt: TGTGCCAGCAGCTCCCGGGGATTGTCGAACACTGAAGCTTTCTTT; cdr3_aa: CASSSRGLSNTEAFF
j_call: TRBJ2-7; d_call: .; clone_size: many; v_call: TRBV28; cdr3_nt: TGTGCCAGCAGTTTAGCGGGTGGGGGCTACGAGCAGTACTTC; cdr3_aa: CASSLAGGGYEQYF
j_call: TRBJ2-7; d_call: .; clone_size: many; v_call: TRBV5-1; cdr3_nt: TGCGCCAGCAGCTTGGGGTCCAGGAGCGAGCAGTACTTC; cdr3_aa: CASSLGSRSEQYF
j_call: TRBJ1-1; d_call: .; clone_size: many; v_call: TRBV5-1; cdr3_nt: TGCGCCAGCAGCTTGGGTCTGAGATGGGGCACTGAAGCTTTCTTT; cdr3_aa: CASSLGLRWGTEAFF
j_call: TRBJ2-7; d_call: .; clone_size: many; v_call: TRBV6-2/TRBV6-3; cdr3_nt: TGTGCCAGCAGTCGCAGATCGGGGGGACAGGCCTACGAGCAGTACTTC; cdr3_aa: CASSRRSGGQAYEQYF
j_call: TRBJ2-7; d_call: .; clone_size: many; v_call: TRBV12-3/TRBV12-4; cdr3_nt: TGTGCCAGCAGACCGACAGTTGCGCACGAGCAGTACTTC; cdr3_aa: CASRPTVAHEQYF
j_call: TRBJ2-2; d_call: TRBD1; clone_size: many; v_call: TRBV11-1; cdr3_nt: TGTGCCAGCAGCTTCCGTCCGGGACAGGGGGCGACCGGGGAGCTGTTTTTT; cdr3_aa: CASSFRPGQGATGELFF
j_call: TRBJ1-3; d_call: .; clone_size: many; v_call: TRBV6-5; cdr3_nt: TGTGCCAGCAGTTACTCGAGTTGGGTGGGTGGAAACACCATATATTTT; cdr3_aa: CASSYSSWVGGNTIYF
j_call: TRBJ2-4; d_call: .; clone_size: many; v_call: TRBV6-1; cdr3_nt: TGTGCCAGCAGTCGAGACGTGATGGGAATTCAGTACTTC; cdr3_aa: CASSRDVMGIQYF
j_call: TRBJ1-1; d_call: .; clone_size: .; v_call: TRBV6-1; cdr3_nt: TGTGCCAGCAGTGAGATTACAGCTTTCACTGAAGCTTTCTTT; cdr3_aa: CASSEITAFTEAFF
j_call: TRBJ2-7; d_call: .; clone_size: many; v_call: TRBV13; cdr3_nt: TGTGCCAGCAGACCCCCGGAGGGACACCTCTCCTACGAGCAGTACTTC; cdr3_aa: CASRPPEGHLSYEQYF
j_call: TRBJ2-7; d_call: .; clone_size: .; v_call: TRBV6-4; cdr3_nt: TGTGCCAGCAGCCGGGACTCTCCCCTAAACGAGCAGTACTTC; cdr3_aa: CASSRDSPLNEQYF
j_call: TRBJ2-7; d_call: TRBD1; clone_size: .; v_call: TRBV10-3; cdr3_nt: TGTGCCATCAGTGAGCCGGGACAGGGTCCCTACGAGCAGTACTTC; cdr3_aa: CAISEPGQGPYEQYF
j_call: TRBJ1-2; d_call: .; clone_size: many; v_call: TRBV24-1; cdr3_nt: TGTGCCACCAGTGATGACGCGACAGGAAACTATGGCTACACCTTC; cdr3_aa: CATSDDATGNYGYTF
j_call: TRBJ2-7; d_call: .; clone_size: many; v_call: TRBV10-1; cdr3_nt: TGCGCCAGCAGTTCTAGGGGGACGACCCCCTACGAGCAGTACTTC; cdr3_aa: CASSSRGTTPYEQYF
j_call: TRBJ1-1; d_call: .; clone_size: many; v_call: TRBV9; cdr3_nt: TGTGCCAGCAGCCCCCTGGGGCGACAGCCAGATAATGAAGCTTTCTTT; cdr3_aa: CASSPLGRQPDNEAFF
j_call: TRBJ1-1; d_call: .; clone_size: many; v_call: TRBV12-3/TRBV12-4; cdr3_nt: TGTGCCAGCAGTGCCCCTGGAGGGGCGAACACTGAAGCTTTCTTT; cdr3_aa: CASSAPGGANTEAFF
j_call: TRBJ2-5; d_call: .; clone_size: few; v_call: TRBV30; cdr3_nt: TGTGCCTGGGACCTCCCGGAAGGGTTCCAAGAGACCCAGTACTTC; cdr3_aa: CAWDLPEGFQETQYF
j_call: TRBJ2-7; d_call: TRBD2; clone_size: .; v_call: TRBV4-1; cdr3_nt: TGCGCCAGCAGCCAAGCGGCTAGCGGTTCCTACGAGCAGTACTTC; cdr3_aa: CASSQAASGSYEQYF
j_call: TRBJ2-5; d_call: TRBD2; clone_size: many; v_call: TRBV5-5; cdr3_nt: TGTGCCAGCAGCTTGGCCGGGGGGATGGAGACCCAGTACTTC; cdr3_aa: CASSLAGGMETQYF
j_call: TRBJ1-1; d_call: .; clone_size: many; v_call: TRBV2; cdr3_nt: TGTGCCCGAAGAGGGGGAGTAGGCACTGAAGCTTTCTTT; cdr3_aa: CARRGGVGTEAFF
j_call: TRBJ2-7; d_call: TRBD1; clone_size: .; v_call: TRBV7-2; cdr3_nt: TGTGCCAGCAGCTTCTCAGGGGGCGCAGGAAACGAGCAGTACTTC; cdr3_aa: CASSFSGGAGNEQYF
j_call: TRBJ2-7; d_call: .; clone_size: few; v_call: TRBV20-1; cdr3_nt: TGCAGTGCTAGAAAGTCCTACGAGCAGTACTTC; cdr3_aa: CSARKSYEQYF
j_call: TRBJ2-7; d_call: TRBD1; clone_size: .; v_call: TRBV6-1; cdr3_nt: TGTGCCAGCAGAAAGGGACAGATTTACGAGCAGTACTTC; cdr3_aa: CASRKGQIYEQYF
j_call: TRBJ1-2; d_call: TRBD1; clone_size: many; v_call: TRBV10-3; cdr3_nt: TGTGCCATTTTGGGGACAGGGGGATCTGGCGGCTACACCTTC; cdr3_aa: CAILGTGGSGGYTF
j_call: TRBJ2-7; d_call: .; clone_size: many; v_call: TRBV7-8; cdr3_nt: TGTGCCAGCAGCTCAAGCCCTTGGGGGACGGAAAGCTCCTACGAGCAGTACTTC; cdr3_aa: CASSSSPWGTESSYEQYF
j_call: TRBJ1-2; d_call: .; clone_size: many; v_call: TRBV6-1; cdr3_nt: TGTGCCAGCAGTGAACAGCATGGGGTAGACGGCTACACCTTC; cdr3_aa: CASSEQHGVDGYTF
j_call: TRBJ1-1; d_call: .; clone_size: .; v_call: TRBV7-2; cdr3_nt: TGTGCCAGCATCTCGGGCAGGGCAAACACTGAAGCTTTCTTT; cdr3_aa: CASISGRANTEAFF
j_call: TRBJ1-5; d_call: .; clone_size: many; v_call: TRBV2; cdr3_nt: TGTGCCAGCAGTTCCCCCGGCAGATATAGCAATCAGCCCCAGCATTTT; cdr3_aa: CASSSPGRYSNQPQHF
j_call: TRBJ1-1; d_call: .; clone_size: .; v_call: TRBV6-5; cdr3_nt: TGTGCCAGCAGTTACAGTGTGCCGGACACTGAAGCTTTCTTT; cdr3_aa: CASSYSVPDTEAFF
j_call: TRBJ2-7; d_call: TRBD2; clone_size: many; v_call: TRBV20-1; cdr3_nt: TGCAGTGCACTAGCGGGGGGGTACGAGCAGTACTTC; cdr3_aa: CSALAGGYEQYF
j_call: TRBJ1-2; d_call: TRBD1; clone_size: once; v_call: TRBV9; cdr3_nt: TGTGCCAGCAGCGGAGGGGACAGAGGCCGGGGCTACACCTTC; cdr3_aa: CASSGGDRGRGYTF
j_call: TRBJ1-5; d_call: TRBD1; clone_size: many; v_call: TRBV6-1; cdr3_nt: TGTGCCAGCAGTAGACAGGGTAGGATGGATCAGCCCCAGCATTTT; cdr3_aa: CASSRQGRMDQPQHF
j_call: TRBJ2-7; d_call: TRBD2; clone_size: once; v_call: TRBV12-3/TRBV12-4; cdr3_nt: TGTGCCAGCAGCCTAGCGGGATCAAGCTCCTACGAGCAGTACTTC; cdr3_aa: CASSLAGSSSYEQYF
j_call: TRBJ2-7; d_call: .; clone_size: many; v_call: TRBV7-8; cdr3_nt: TGTGCCAGCAGGGGCAGGGGGGTGACGACCTACGAGCAGTACTTC; cdr3_aa: CASRGRGVTTYEQYF
j_call: TRBJ1-5; d_call: .; clone_size: .; v_call: TRBV6-1; cdr3_nt: TGTGCCAGTAAACTGCTACCCAACTATAGCAATCAGCCCCAGCATTTT; cdr3_aa: CASKLLPNYSNQPQHF
j_call: TRBJ1-2; d_call: .; clone_size: many; v_call: TRBV6-5; cdr3_nt: TGTGCCAGCAGTTACCCCCCTGTAGTGTATGGCTACACCTTC; cdr3_aa: CASSYPPVVYGYTF
j_call: TRBJ1-1; d_call: .; clone_size: many; v_call: TRBV6-2/TRBV6-3; cdr3_nt: TGTGCCAGCAGTTTCCGGGGGTACACTGAAGCTTTCTTT; cdr3_aa: CASSFRGYTEAFF
j_call: TRBJ1-5; d_call: .; clone_size: .; v_call: TRBV6-1; cdr3_nt: TGTGCCAGCAGTGAAGGGGCGGTGGGGAGCAATCAGCCCCAGCATTTT; cdr3_aa: CASSEGAVGSNQPQHF
j_call: TRBJ1-1; d_call: .; clone_size: many; v_call: TRBV4-1; cdr3_nt: TGCGCCAGCAGCCAAATAATGGGGGATGAAGCTTTCTTT; cdr3_aa: CASSQIMGDEAFF
j_call: TRBJ2-5; d_call: .; clone_size: .; v_call: TRBV12-3/TRBV12-4; cdr3_nt: TGTGCCAGCAGTATGCCGGCCTACCAAGAGACCCAGTACTTC; cdr3_aa: CASSMPAYQETQYF
j_call: TRBJ1-5; d_call: .; clone_size: few; v_call: TRBV11-2; cdr3_nt: TGTGCCAGCAGCTTAGTGGGAGGGGCGCAGCATTTT; cdr3_aa: CASSLVGGAQHF
j_call: TRBJ1-1; d_call: .; clone_size: many; v_call: TRBV5-1; cdr3_nt: TGCGCCAGCAACAGCCTCGGGGGTACTGAAGCTTTCTTT; cdr3_aa: CASNSLGGTEAFF
j_call: TRBJ1-1; d_call: .; clone_size: many; v_call: TRBV11-2; cdr3_nt: TGTGCCAGCAGCTTAGATCTTGCAGGCCCGACTTCGAACACTGAAGCTTTCTTT; cdr3_aa: CASSLDLAGPTSNTEAFF